This TCR beta chain appears in the sequencing data of a study of beta chain features in type 1 diabetes. Expressed TCRB transcripts got sequenced, as all isolated RNA was reverse transcribed. TCRdb's copy holds only in-frame clones and misses some; the assay was immunoSEQ multiplex PCR. The sample has 300,000 to 400,000 clones; roughly 13% are singletons. In germline, CDR1 is SGDLS, CDR2 YYNGEE. Trimming took 3 bases from V and 6 from J; bases not matched to a gene: 9. The CDR3 is 16 amino acids. The sequence was obtained from a man aged 18-30 years in good health. Specimen: naive CD4+ T cells from blood. The rearrangement joins TRBV9 to TRBJ2-1, with 10 bases aligning to TRBD2. The chain's CDR3 is CASSAPSGGPANEQFF. The CDR3 nucleotides read TGTGCCAGCAGCGCTCCTAGCGGGGGCCCAGCCAATGAGCAGTTCTTC.